These T cell receptor beta chains were read from a single sample in a study of Tregs in tolerant kidney transplant recipients. Some clones are missing from TCRdb's copy, which holds only in-frame ones; the method was immunoSEQ multiplex PCR. Among tens of thousands of clones listed, 91% were seen once. Sequenced here: CD4+ T cells from blood (PBMCs), sampled 24 months after the transplant. Source of these receptors: a human patient who received a combined kidney and bone marrow transplant. Some T cells may be the graft donor's. Each CDR3 is given with its conserved first and last residue. D genes are given only for firm matches. A clone size is listed for some rows: how often the clone was seen (once, few, many), or a class if it is expanded.

d_call: TRBD1
clone_size: -
j_call: TRBJ1-2
v_call: TRBV4-2
cdr3_nt: TGTGCCAGCAGCCCTTACAGGGGCCCGGGAGGCTACACCTTC
cdr3_aa: CASSPYRGPGGYTF

d_call: TRBD2
clone_size: -
j_call: TRBJ2-5
v_call: TRBV30
cdr3_nt: TGTGCCTGGAGGAGGACTAGCGGGGGGGTACAAGAGACCCAGTACTTC
cdr3_aa: CAWRRTSGGVQETQYF

d_call: TRBD1
clone_size: -
j_call: TRBJ2-2
v_call: TRBV4-3
cdr3_nt: TGCGCCAGCAGCAGAGCCGGGACAGACACCGGGGAGCTGTTTTTT
cdr3_aa: CASSRAGTDTGELFF

d_call: -
clone_size: -
j_call: TRBJ2-7
v_call: TRBV19
cdr3_nt: TGTGCCAGTAGTATTGGTAGGTCCGGGGAGCAGTACTTC
cdr3_aa: CASSIGRSGEQYF

d_call: TRBD2
clone_size: -
j_call: TRBJ2-5
v_call: TRBV9
cdr3_nt: TGTGCCAGCAGCGTAGGACCGAACAGCGGGAGGGAGACCCAGTACTTC
cdr3_aa: CASSVGPNSGRETQYF

d_call: -
clone_size: -
j_call: TRBJ2-7
v_call: TRBV7-9
cdr3_nt: TGTGCCAGCAGCTTGACTGGAAATTCCTACGAGCAGTACTTC
cdr3_aa: CASSLTGNSYEQYF

d_call: -
clone_size: -
j_call: TRBJ2-2
v_call: TRBV10-3
cdr3_nt: TGTGCCATCATTTGGGCTCCCCGAAACACCGGGGAGCTGTTTTTT
cdr3_aa: CAIIWAPRNTGELFF

d_call: TRBD1
clone_size: -
j_call: TRBJ2-5
v_call: TRBV10-3
cdr3_nt: TGTGCCATCAGTGAGTCCCGGGACAGGATGGGGGAGACCCAGTACTTC
cdr3_aa: CAISESRDRMGETQYF

d_call: -
clone_size: -
j_call: TRBJ1-6
v_call: TRBV18
cdr3_nt: TGTGCCAGCTCACCAGACATTAATTCACCCCTCCACTTT
cdr3_aa: CASSPDINSPLHF

d_call: -
clone_size: -
j_call: TRBJ1-3
v_call: TRBV28
cdr3_nt: TGTGCCAGTTGGACAAGTCTCTCTGGAAACACCATATATTTT
cdr3_aa: CASWTSLSGNTIYF

d_call: TRBD2
clone_size: few
j_call: TRBJ2-5
v_call: TRBV4-1
cdr3_nt: TGCGCCAGCAGCCACCTAGCGGGGGGGCGGGAGACCCAGTACTTC
cdr3_aa: CASSHLAGGRETQYF

d_call: -
clone_size: -
j_call: TRBJ1-2
v_call: TRBV6-1
cdr3_nt: TGTGCCAGCAGTGAAGCGCTTCAGGGACAAGGGAGGGGAGGCTACACCTTC
cdr3_aa: CASSEALQGQGRGGYTF

d_call: -
clone_size: -
j_call: TRBJ2-1
v_call: TRBV30
cdr3_nt: TGTGCCTGTTGTGAGGGATCTAATGATGAGCAGTTCTTC
cdr3_aa: CACCEGSNDEQFF

d_call: -
clone_size: -
j_call: TRBJ2-7
v_call: TRBV2
cdr3_nt: TGTGCCAGCTGGGCCGCCTACGAGCAGTACTTC
cdr3_aa: CASWAAYEQYF

d_call: -
clone_size: -
j_call: TRBJ1-2
v_call: TRBV7-6
cdr3_nt: TGTGCCAGCAGCTTACAGGGTGGCGGCTACACCTTC
cdr3_aa: CASSLQGGGYTF

d_call: -
clone_size: -
j_call: TRBJ2-5
v_call: TRBV5-4
cdr3_nt: TGTGCCAGCAGCTTGGATCTAGCGTCTTTGGCCCAGTACTTC
cdr3_aa: CASSLDLASLAQYF

d_call: TRBD1
clone_size: few
j_call: TRBJ2-7
v_call: TRBV15
cdr3_nt: TGTGCCACCAGTCAGGGGGCGTTTTTTAGCTCCTACGAGCAGTACTTC
cdr3_aa: CATSQGAFFSSYEQYF

d_call: TRBD1
clone_size: -
j_call: TRBJ1-2
v_call: TRBV30
cdr3_nt: TGTGCCGGTAGGAACCCACGGGACAGGGTCATCTATGGCTACACCTTC
cdr3_aa: CAGRNPRDRVIYGYTF

d_call: -
clone_size: -
j_call: TRBJ2-1
v_call: TRBV5-4
cdr3_nt: TGTGCCAGCAACTTCGATAGTTCTCCCTACAATGAGCAGTTCTTC
cdr3_aa: CASNFDSSPYNEQFF

d_call: -
clone_size: -
j_call: TRBJ1-6
v_call: TRBV10-2
cdr3_nt: TGCGCCACCGAGGTATCGAAAAATTCCCCCCTCCACTTT
cdr3_aa: CATEVSKNSPLHF

d_call: -
clone_size: -
j_call: TRBJ1-2
v_call: TRBV5-1
cdr3_nt: TGCGCCAGCAGCTTGGCCCCGGACAGTCTGTATGGCTACACCTTC
cdr3_aa: CASSLAPDSLYGYTF

d_call: -
clone_size: -
j_call: TRBJ2-3
v_call: TRBV4-3
cdr3_nt: TGCGCCAGCAGCCAAGACCCAGGAGGGGACACAGATACGCAGTATTTT
cdr3_aa: CASSQDPGGDTDTQYF

d_call: TRBD1
clone_size: -
j_call: TRBJ1-3
v_call: TRBV28
cdr3_nt: TGTGCCAGCAGACAGGGGGCGTCCGGAAACACCATATATTTT
cdr3_aa: CASRQGASGNTIYF

d_call: -
clone_size: -
j_call: TRBJ1-1
v_call: TRBV18
cdr3_nt: TGTGCCAGCTCATCCCAGGGGAACCGATGGGACACTGAAGCTTTCTTT
cdr3_aa: CASSSQGNRWDTEAFF

d_call: TRBD2
clone_size: -
j_call: TRBJ2-6
v_call: TRBV28
cdr3_nt: TGTGCCAGCAGTCCCCCGGGGGGCTCTGGGGCCAACGTCCTGACTTTC
cdr3_aa: CASSPPGGSGANVLTF

d_call: TRBD2
clone_size: -
j_call: TRBJ2-1
v_call: TRBV4-2
cdr3_nt: TGTGCCAGCAGCTCGGGGACTAGCGGCTACAATGAGCAGTTCTTC
cdr3_aa: CASSSGTSGYNEQFF

d_call: TRBD2
clone_size: -
j_call: TRBJ2-5
v_call: TRBV7-9
cdr3_nt: TGTGCCAGTCAACCAAGCGGGGGTGGGGAGACCCAGTACTTC
cdr3_aa: CASQPSGGGETQYF

d_call: -
clone_size: few
j_call: TRBJ1-4
v_call: TRBV7-9
cdr3_nt: TGTGCCAGGACACAGGTGATAGCCTCTAATGAAAAACTGTTTTTT
cdr3_aa: CARTQVIASNEKLFF

d_call: TRBD1
clone_size: -
j_call: TRBJ2-1
v_call: TRBV2
cdr3_nt: TGTGCCAGCACCGGACAGGGCCGAGGTAACAATGAGCAGTTCTTC
cdr3_aa: CASTGQGRGNNEQFF

d_call: -
clone_size: once
j_call: TRBJ1-1
v_call: TRBV30
cdr3_nt: TGTGCCTGGAATAACCGGGACACTGAAGCTTTCTTT
cdr3_aa: CAWNNRDTEAFF

d_call: -
clone_size: -
j_call: TRBJ2-7
v_call: TRBV6-5
cdr3_nt: TGTGCCAGCCATAGAGGTGGGGCCTCCTACGAGCAGTACTTC
cdr3_aa: CASHRGGASYEQYF

d_call: -
clone_size: -
j_call: TRBJ2-5
v_call: TRBV30
cdr3_nt: TGTGCCGGAGGGGTTGGGGAGACCCAGTACTTC
cdr3_aa: CAGGVGETQYF

d_call: -
clone_size: -
j_call: TRBJ2-3
v_call: TRBV7-2
cdr3_nt: TGTGCCAGCAGCCCTCTAGAACTTAGCACAGATACGCAGTATTTT
cdr3_aa: CASSPLELSTDTQYF

d_call: -
clone_size: -
j_call: TRBJ1-1
v_call: TRBV19
cdr3_nt: TGTGCCAGTAGTGCAACTACAGGTCCCCGATGGACTGAAGCTTTCTTT
cdr3_aa: CASSATTGPRWTEAFF

d_call: -
clone_size: -
j_call: TRBJ2-7
v_call: TRBV5-5
cdr3_nt: TGTGCCAGCAGTCAGGGTTCCTACGAGCAGTACTTC
cdr3_aa: CASSQGSYEQYF

d_call: -
clone_size: -
j_call: TRBJ1-6
v_call: TRBV7-8
cdr3_nt: TGTGCCAGCAGCTTATTACGGACAGCAAATTCACCCCTCCACTTT
cdr3_aa: CASSLLRTANSPLHF

d_call: -
clone_size: -
j_call: TRBJ1-4
v_call: TRBV4-3
cdr3_nt: TGCGCCAGCAGCCAAGATCTTGGGGAGGGGAATGAAAAACTGTTTTTT
cdr3_aa: CASSQDLGEGNEKLFF

d_call: TRBD1
clone_size: -
j_call: TRBJ2-7
v_call: TRBV19
cdr3_nt: TGTGCCAGTAGTATCGAGACAGGGAACTACGAGCAGTACTTC
cdr3_aa: CASSIETGNYEQYF

d_call: TRBD2
clone_size: -
j_call: TRBJ2-1
v_call: TRBV7-3
cdr3_nt: TGTGCCAGCAGCAAAAGGACTAGCGGGGGGGATGAGCAGTTCTTC
cdr3_aa: CASSKRTSGGDEQFF

d_call: -
clone_size: -
j_call: TRBJ2-3
v_call: TRBV18
cdr3_nt: TGTGCCAGCTCACCGGCCATATCTAGCACAGATACGCAGTATTTT
cdr3_aa: CASSPAISSTDTQYF